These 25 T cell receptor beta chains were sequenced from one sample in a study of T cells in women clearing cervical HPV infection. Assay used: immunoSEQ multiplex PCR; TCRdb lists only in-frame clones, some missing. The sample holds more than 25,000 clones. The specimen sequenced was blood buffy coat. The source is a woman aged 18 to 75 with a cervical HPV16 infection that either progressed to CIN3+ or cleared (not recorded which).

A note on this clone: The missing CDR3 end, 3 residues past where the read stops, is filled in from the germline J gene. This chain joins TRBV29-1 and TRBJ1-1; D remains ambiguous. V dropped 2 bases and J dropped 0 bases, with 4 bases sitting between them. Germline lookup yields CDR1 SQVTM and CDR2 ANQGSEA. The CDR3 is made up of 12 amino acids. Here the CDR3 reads CSVEQLNTEAFF. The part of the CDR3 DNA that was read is TGCAGCGTTGAACAGTTGAACACTGAA.

CDR3 bases read: TGTGCCAGCAGCTATAGGACAGGGATAGACTACGAG. This encodes CASSYRTGIDYE. The entire CDR3 protein is CASSYRTGIDYEQYF. The gene calls are TRBV14 and TRBJ2-7; the match to TRBD1 covers 8 bases. The sequence runs out 3 residues before the end of the CDR3; the remainder is reconstructed from the germline J gene. The junction had 9 bases not matched to a gene; V was cut back by 5 bases and J by 3 bases. The V gene's germline CDR1 is SGHDN and CDR2 FVKESK. This CDR3 is built from 15 residues.

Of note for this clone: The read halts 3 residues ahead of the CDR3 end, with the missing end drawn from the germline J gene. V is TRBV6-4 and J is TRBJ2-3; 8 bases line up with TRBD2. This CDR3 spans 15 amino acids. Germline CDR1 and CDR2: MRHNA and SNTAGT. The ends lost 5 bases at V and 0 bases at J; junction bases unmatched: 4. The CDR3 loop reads CASSYREGSTDTQYF. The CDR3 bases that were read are TGTGCCAGCAGTTATCGGGAGGGGAGCACAGATACG.

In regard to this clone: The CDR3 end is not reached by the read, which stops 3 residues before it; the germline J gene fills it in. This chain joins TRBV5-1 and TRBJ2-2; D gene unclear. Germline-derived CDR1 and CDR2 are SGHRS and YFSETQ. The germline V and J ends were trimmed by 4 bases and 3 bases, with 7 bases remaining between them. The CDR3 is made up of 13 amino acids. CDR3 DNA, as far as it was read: TGCGCCAGCAGCGAGACACACACCGGGGAG. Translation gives CASSETHTGE. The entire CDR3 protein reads CASSETHTGELFF.

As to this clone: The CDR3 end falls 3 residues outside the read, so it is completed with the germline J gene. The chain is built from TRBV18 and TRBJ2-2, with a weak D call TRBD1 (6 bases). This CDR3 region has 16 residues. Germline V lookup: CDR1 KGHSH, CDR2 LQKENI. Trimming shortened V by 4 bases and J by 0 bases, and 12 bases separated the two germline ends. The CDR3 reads CASSLLTGTNTGELFF. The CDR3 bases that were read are TGTGCCAGCTCACTTCTAACAGGGACGAACACCGGGGAG.

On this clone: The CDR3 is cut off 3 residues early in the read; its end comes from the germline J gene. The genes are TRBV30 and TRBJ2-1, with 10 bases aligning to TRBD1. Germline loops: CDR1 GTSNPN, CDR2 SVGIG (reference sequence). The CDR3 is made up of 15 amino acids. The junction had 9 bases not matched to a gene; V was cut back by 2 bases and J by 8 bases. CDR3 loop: CAWSPDRGLGYEQFF. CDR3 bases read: TGTGCCTGGAGTCCTGACAGGGGGCTCGGCTATGAG. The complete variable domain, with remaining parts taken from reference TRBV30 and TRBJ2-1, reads SQTIHQWPATLVQPVGSPLSLECTVEGTSNPNLYWYRQAAGRGLQLLFYSVGIGQISSEVPQNLSASRPQDRQFILSSKKLLLSDSGFYLCAWSPDRGLGYEQFFGPGTRLTVL.

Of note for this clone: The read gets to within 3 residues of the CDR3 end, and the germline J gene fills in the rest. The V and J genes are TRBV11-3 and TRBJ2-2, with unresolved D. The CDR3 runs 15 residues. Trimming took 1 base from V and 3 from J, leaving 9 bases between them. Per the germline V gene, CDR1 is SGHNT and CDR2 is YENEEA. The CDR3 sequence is CASSLATTYTGELFF. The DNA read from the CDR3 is TGTGCCAGCAGCTTAGCAACCACTTACACCGGGGAG.

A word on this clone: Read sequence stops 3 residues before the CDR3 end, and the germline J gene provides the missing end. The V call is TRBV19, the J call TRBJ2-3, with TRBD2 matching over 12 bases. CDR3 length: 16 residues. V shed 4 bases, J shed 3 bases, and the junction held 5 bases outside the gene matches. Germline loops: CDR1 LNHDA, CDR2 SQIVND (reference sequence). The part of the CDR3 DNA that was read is TGTGCCAGTAGTAAGACTAGCGGGAGTACAACAGATACG. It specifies CASSKTSGSTTDT. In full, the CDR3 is CASSKTSGSTTDTQYF.

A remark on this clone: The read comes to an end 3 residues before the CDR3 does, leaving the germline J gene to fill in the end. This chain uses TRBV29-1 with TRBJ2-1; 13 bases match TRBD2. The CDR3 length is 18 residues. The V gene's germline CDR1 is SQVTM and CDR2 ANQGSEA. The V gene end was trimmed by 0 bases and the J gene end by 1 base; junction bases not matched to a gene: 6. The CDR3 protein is CSVEDYGTSGISYNEQFF. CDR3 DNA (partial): TGCAGCGTTGAAGATTACGGGACTAGCGGGATATCCTACAATGAG.

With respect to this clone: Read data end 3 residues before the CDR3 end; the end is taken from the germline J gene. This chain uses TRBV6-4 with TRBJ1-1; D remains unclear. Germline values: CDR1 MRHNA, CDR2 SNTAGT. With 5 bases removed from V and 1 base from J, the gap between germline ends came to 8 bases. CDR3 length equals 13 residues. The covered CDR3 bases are TGTGCCAGCAGTTCTCAGGAGAACACTGAA. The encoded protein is CASSSQENTE. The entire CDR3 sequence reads CASSSQENTEAFF.

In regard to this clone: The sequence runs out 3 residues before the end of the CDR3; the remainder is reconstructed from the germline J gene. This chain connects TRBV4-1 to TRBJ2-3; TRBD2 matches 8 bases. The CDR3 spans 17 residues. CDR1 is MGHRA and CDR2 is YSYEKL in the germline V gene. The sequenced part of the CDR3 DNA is TGCGCCAGCAGCCAATTTGGGCTAGCGGGCTTCCAAGAGACG. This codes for CASSQFGLAGFQET. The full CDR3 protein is CASSQFGLAGFQETQYF.

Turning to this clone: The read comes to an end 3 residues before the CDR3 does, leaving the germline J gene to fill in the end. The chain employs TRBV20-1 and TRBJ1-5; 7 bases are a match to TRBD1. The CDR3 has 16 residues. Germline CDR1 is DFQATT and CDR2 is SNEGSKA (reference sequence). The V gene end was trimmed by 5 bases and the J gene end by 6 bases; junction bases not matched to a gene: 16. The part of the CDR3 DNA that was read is TGCAGTGCTCAAGAGACAGGGAAAGAGTGGATTCAGCCC. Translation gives CSAQETGKEWIQP. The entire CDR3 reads CSAQETGKEWIQPQHF.

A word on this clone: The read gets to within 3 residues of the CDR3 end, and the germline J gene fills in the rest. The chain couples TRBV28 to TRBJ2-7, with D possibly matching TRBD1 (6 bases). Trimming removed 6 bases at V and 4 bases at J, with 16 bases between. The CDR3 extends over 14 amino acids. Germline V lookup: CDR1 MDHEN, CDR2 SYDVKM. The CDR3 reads CASRTGGEGYEQYF. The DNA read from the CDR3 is TGTGCCAGCAGGACAGGTGGAGAGGGTTACGAG.

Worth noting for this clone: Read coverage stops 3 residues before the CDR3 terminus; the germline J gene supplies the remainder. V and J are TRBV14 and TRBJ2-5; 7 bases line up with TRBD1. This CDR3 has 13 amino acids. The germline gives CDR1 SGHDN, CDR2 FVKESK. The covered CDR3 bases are TGTGCCAGCAGCCAACAGGGGACAGATACC. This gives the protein CASSQQGTDT. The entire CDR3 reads CASSQQGTDTQYF.

The CDR3 protein is CASSLTANSYNSPLHF. Incomplete CDR3 DNA: TGCGCCAGCAGCCTGACAGCAAACTCCTATAATTCACCC. The chain is built from TRBV4-1 and TRBJ1-6; TRBD1 is a possible D gene (5 bases). The missing CDR3 end, 3 residues past where the read stops, is filled in from the germline J gene. The CDR3 covers 16 residues. Germline-derived CDR1 and CDR2 are MGHRA and YSYEKL. V was shortened by 4 bases and J by 0 bases, with 10 bases between the two germline ends.

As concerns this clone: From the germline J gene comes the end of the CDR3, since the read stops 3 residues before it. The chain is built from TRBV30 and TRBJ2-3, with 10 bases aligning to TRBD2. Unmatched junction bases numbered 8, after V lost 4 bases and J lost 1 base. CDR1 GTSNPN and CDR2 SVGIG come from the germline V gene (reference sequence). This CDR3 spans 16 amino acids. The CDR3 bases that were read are TGTGCCTGGAAAATAACCGGGACTAGCGGCACAGATACG. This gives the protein CAWKITGTSGTDT. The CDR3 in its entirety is CAWKITGTSGTDTQYF.

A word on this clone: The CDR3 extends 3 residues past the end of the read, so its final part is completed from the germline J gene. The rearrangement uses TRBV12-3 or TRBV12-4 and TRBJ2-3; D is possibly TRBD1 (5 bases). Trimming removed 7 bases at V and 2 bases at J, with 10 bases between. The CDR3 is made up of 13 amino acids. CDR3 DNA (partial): TGTGCCAGCACCCCGACAGACACAGATACG. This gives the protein CASTPTDTDT. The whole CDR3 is CASTPTDTDTQYF.

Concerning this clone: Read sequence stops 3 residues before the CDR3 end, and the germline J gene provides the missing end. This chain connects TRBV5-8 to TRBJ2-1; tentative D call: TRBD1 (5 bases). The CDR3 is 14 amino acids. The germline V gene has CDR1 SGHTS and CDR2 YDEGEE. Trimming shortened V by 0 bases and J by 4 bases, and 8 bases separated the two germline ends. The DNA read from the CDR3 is TGTGCCAGCAGCTTGGACAGGATGTACAATGAG. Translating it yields CASSLDRMYNE. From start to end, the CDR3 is CASSLDRMYNEQFF.

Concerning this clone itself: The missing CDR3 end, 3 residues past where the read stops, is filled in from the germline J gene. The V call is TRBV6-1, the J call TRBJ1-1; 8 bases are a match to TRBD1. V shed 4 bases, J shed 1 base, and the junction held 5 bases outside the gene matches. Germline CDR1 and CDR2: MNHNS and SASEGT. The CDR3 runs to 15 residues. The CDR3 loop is CASSGLGTGNTEAFF. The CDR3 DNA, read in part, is TGTGCCAGCAGTGGCCTAGGGACAGGGAACACTGAA.

Incomplete CDR3 DNA: TGTGCCAGCAGTGAAGGACAGTACAATCAGCCC. It encodes CASSEGQYNQP. From start to end, the CDR3 is CASSEGQYNQPQHF. The chain joins TRBV6-1 to TRBJ1-5, with D tentatively TRBD1 (5 bases). The CDR3 end is not reached by the read, which stops 3 residues before it; the germline J gene fills it in. Trimming removed 1 base at V and 3 bases at J, with 7 bases between. The germline V gene encodes CDR1 MNHNS and CDR2 SASEGT. The CDR3 is 14 residues long.

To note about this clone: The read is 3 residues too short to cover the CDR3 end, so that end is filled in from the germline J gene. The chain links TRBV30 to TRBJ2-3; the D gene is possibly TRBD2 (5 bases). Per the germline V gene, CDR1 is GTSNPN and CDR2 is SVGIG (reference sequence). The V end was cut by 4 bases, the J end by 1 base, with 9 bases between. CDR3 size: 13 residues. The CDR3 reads CAWKFSGTDTQYF. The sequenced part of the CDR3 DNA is TGTGCCTGGAAGTTTAGCGGCACAGATACG. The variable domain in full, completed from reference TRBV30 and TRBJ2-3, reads SQTIHQWPATLVQPVGSPLSLECTVEGTSNPNLYWYRQAAGRGLQLLFYSVGIGQISSEVPQNLSASRPQDRQFILSSKKLLLSDSGFYLCAWKFSGTDTQYFGPGTRLTVL.

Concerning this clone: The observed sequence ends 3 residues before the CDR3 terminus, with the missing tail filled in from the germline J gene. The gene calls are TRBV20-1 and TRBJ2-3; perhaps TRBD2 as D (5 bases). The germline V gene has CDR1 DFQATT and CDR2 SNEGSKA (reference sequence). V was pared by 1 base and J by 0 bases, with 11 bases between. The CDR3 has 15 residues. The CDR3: CSARVSSGSTDTQYF. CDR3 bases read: TGCAGTGCTAGAGTGTCCAGCGGCAGCACAGATACG.

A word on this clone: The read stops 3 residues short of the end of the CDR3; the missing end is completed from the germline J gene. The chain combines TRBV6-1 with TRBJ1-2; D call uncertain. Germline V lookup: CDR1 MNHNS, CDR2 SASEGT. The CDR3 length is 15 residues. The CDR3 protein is CASSETSGSSNDYTF. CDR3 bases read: TGTGCCAGCAGTGAGACTAGCGGGAGTAGTAATGAC.

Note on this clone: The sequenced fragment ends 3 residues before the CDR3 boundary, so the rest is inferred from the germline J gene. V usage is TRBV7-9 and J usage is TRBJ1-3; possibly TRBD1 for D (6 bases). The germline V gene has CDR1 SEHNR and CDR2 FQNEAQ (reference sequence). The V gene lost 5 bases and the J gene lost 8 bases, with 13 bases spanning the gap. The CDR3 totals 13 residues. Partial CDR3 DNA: TGTGCCAGCAGCCCATCAGGGGTAGACACC. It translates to CASSPSGVDT. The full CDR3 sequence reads CASSPSGVDTIYF.

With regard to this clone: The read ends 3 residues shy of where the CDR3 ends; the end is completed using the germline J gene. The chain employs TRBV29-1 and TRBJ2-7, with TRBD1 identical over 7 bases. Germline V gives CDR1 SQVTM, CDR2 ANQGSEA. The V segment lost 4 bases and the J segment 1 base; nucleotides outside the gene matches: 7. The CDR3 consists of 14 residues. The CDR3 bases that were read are TGCAGCGTTGGCCAAGGGGACAGTTCCTACGAG. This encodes CSVGQGDSSYE. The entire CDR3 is CSVGQGDSSYEQYF.